The rows below give T cell receptor beta chains drawn from one sample of a study of T cells after yellow fever vaccination. TCRdb re-derived calls from the 5' RACE reads in MiXCR, one entry per CDR3 protein. The table lists roughly 500,000 distinct CDR3 sequences, less than 20% of them singletons. This specimen was PBMCs, taken 15 days after the yellow fever booster vaccination. Receptor source: a man younger than 45 who received the YFV17D yellow fever vaccine. The CDR3 runs from the conserved cysteine through the conserved F or W. D genes are given only for firm matches. Clone size is not always given. Where it is, it says once, few, many or a class for expanded clones.

v_call: TRBV20-1; clone_size: few; d_call: TRBD1; cdr3_length: 15; j_call: TRBJ2-5; cdr3_nt: TGCAGTGCTAGCCAGGGACAGGGGTTCGCAGAGACCCAGTACTTC; cdr3_aa: CSASQGQGFAETQYF
v_call: TRBV24-1; clone_size: NA; d_call: TRBD2; cdr3_length: 15; j_call: TRBJ2-7; cdr3_nt: TGTGCCACCAGTGATGGAGCGGGAGGGCCGAACGAGCAGTACTTC; cdr3_aa: CATSDGAGGPNEQYF
v_call: TRBV9; clone_size: few; d_call: NA; cdr3_length: 13; j_call: TRBJ2-3; cdr3_nt: TGTGCCAGCAGCGTAAGAGACACAGATACGCAGTATTTT; cdr3_aa: CASSVRDTDTQYF
v_call: TRBV23-1; clone_size: few; d_call: TRBD1; cdr3_length: 16; j_call: TRBJ2-5; cdr3_nt: TGCGCCACCAAGTCTTTTGGACAGGGGGACCAAGAGACCCAGTACTTC; cdr3_aa: CATKSFGQGDQETQYF
v_call: TRBV20-1; clone_size: NA; d_call: TRBD2; cdr3_length: 15; j_call: TRBJ2-1; cdr3_nt: TGCAGTGCTAGCTCCGGGACTAGCGGGAACAATGAGCAGTTCTTC; cdr3_aa: CSASSGTSGNNEQFF
v_call: TRBV7-2; clone_size: many; d_call: NA; cdr3_length: 13; j_call: TRBJ2-2; cdr3_nt: TGTGCCAGCAGCTTACCCCCGGCCGGGGAGCTGTTTTTT; cdr3_aa: CASSLPPAGELFF
v_call: TRBV2; clone_size: few; d_call: TRBD1; cdr3_length: 15; j_call: TRBJ2-5; cdr3_nt: TGTGCCAGCAGACGAACAGGGGGCGGTGCGGAGACCCAGTACTTC; cdr3_aa: CASRRTGGGAETQYF
v_call: TRBV29-1; clone_size: NA; d_call: NA; cdr3_length: 12; j_call: TRBJ2-1; cdr3_nt: TGCAGCGTACTCGAGGGGGGACGGGAGCAGTTCTTC; cdr3_aa: CSVLEGGREQFF
v_call: TRBV15; clone_size: NA; d_call: TRBD1; cdr3_length: 13; j_call: TRBJ2-5; cdr3_nt: TGTGCCACCAGCAGGACAGGGCAAGAGACCCAGTACTTC; cdr3_aa: CATSRTGQETQYF
v_call: TRBV7-9; clone_size: once; d_call: NA; cdr3_length: 15; j_call: TRBJ2-3; cdr3_nt: TGTGCCAGCAGCCGAGGGGGTTTCGGCACAGATACGCAGTATTTT; cdr3_aa: CASSRGGFGTDTQYF
v_call: TRBV6-2/TRBV6-3; clone_size: NA; d_call: NA; cdr3_length: 14; j_call: TRBJ2-7; cdr3_nt: TGTGCCAGCAGTTTGTATGGACAAGCCTACGAGCAGTACTTC; cdr3_aa: CASSLYGQAYEQYF
v_call: TRBV7-6; clone_size: NA; d_call: NA; cdr3_length: 14; j_call: TRBJ2-7; cdr3_nt: TGTGCCAGCAGCTTTTCGGGGGCGGGCTACGAGCAGTACTTC; cdr3_aa: CASSFSGAGYEQYF
v_call: TRBV20-1; clone_size: few; d_call: NA; cdr3_length: 11; j_call: TRBJ2-1; cdr3_nt: TGCAGTGCACTATCTAGCCCAGAGCAGTTCTTC; cdr3_aa: CSALSSPEQFF
v_call: TRBV3-1; clone_size: NA; d_call: TRBD2; cdr3_length: 16; j_call: TRBJ2-1; cdr3_nt: TGTGCCAGCAGACCTAATAGCGGGCGCTCCTACAATGAGCAGTTCTTC; cdr3_aa: CASRPNSGRSYNEQFF
v_call: TRBV9; clone_size: few; d_call: NA; cdr3_length: 13; j_call: TRBJ2-7; cdr3_nt: TGTGCCAGCAGCGCAGCGGCCGGCTACGAGCAGTACTTC; cdr3_aa: CASSAAAGYEQYF
v_call: TRBV7-8; clone_size: NA; d_call: NA; cdr3_length: 12; j_call: TRBJ2-3; cdr3_nt: TGTGCCAGCAGCTCCCCCTGGGATACGCGGTATTTT; cdr3_aa: CASSSPWDTRYF
v_call: TRBV5-1; clone_size: few; d_call: NA; cdr3_length: 14; j_call: TRBJ1-4; cdr3_nt: TGCGCCAGCAGCCGCGACGGGAATAATGAAAAACTGTTTTTT; cdr3_aa: CASSRDGNNEKLFF
v_call: TRBV27; clone_size: NA; d_call: NA; cdr3_length: 16; j_call: TRBJ2-7; cdr3_nt: TGTGCCAGCAGTCCCCCCCCCATTCGACCTACCTACGAGCAGTACTTC; cdr3_aa: CASSPPPIRPTYEQYF
v_call: TRBV12-3/TRBV12-4; clone_size: few; d_call: TRBD2; cdr3_length: 14; j_call: TRBJ2-7; cdr3_nt: TGTGCCAGCACCCCCGGGGGGGCTCAGGACGAGCAGTACTTC; cdr3_aa: CASTPGGAQDEQYF
v_call: TRBV9; clone_size: NA; d_call: NA; cdr3_length: 12; j_call: TRBJ2-2; cdr3_nt: TGTGCCAGCAGCGTAGAGTGGGGGGAGCTGTTTTTT; cdr3_aa: CASSVEWGELFF
v_call: TRBV10-3; clone_size: many; d_call: TRBD1; cdr3_length: 17; j_call: TRBJ2-4; cdr3_nt: TGTGCCATCAGTGAAGAATTGACAGGGGTAGCCAAAAACATTCAGTACTTC; cdr3_aa: CAISEELTGVAKNIQYF
v_call: TRBV5-1; clone_size: NA; d_call: TRBD2; cdr3_length: 16; j_call: TRBJ2-7; cdr3_nt: TGCGCCAGCAGCTCCGGCGCGCTAGCGGGAACCTACGAGCAGTACTTC; cdr3_aa: CASSSGALAGTYEQYF
v_call: TRBV2; clone_size: NA; d_call: NA; cdr3_length: 14; j_call: TRBJ2-1; cdr3_nt: TGTGCCAGCAGTGACCAGGGTTCAGATGGTGAGCAGTTCTTC; cdr3_aa: CASSDQGSDGEQFF
v_call: TRBV5-4; clone_size: few; d_call: NA; cdr3_length: 14; j_call: TRBJ2-1; cdr3_nt: TGTGCCAGCAGCTCCGGGACGGAGGAAGGTGAGCAGTTCTTC; cdr3_aa: CASSSGTEEGEQFF
v_call: TRBV29-1; clone_size: NA; d_call: NA; cdr3_length: 16; j_call: TRBJ2-3; cdr3_nt: TGCAGCGTTGAAGGGAGACTCCGGACCAGCACAGATACGCAGTATTTT; cdr3_aa: CSVEGRLRTSTDTQYF
v_call: TRBV27; clone_size: few; d_call: TRBD1; cdr3_length: 15; j_call: TRBJ1-1; cdr3_nt: TGTGCCAGCAGTCCCTACGAGGACAGGGGCACTGAAGCTTTCTTT; cdr3_aa: CASSPYEDRGTEAFF
v_call: TRBV6-1; clone_size: few; d_call: TRBD2; cdr3_length: 18; j_call: TRBJ2-1; cdr3_nt: TGTGCCAGCAAGACACTGTCCGGGACTAGCGAGTCCTACAATGAGCAGTTCTTC; cdr3_aa: CASKTLSGTSESYNEQFF
v_call: TRBV7-2; clone_size: few; d_call: NA; cdr3_length: 15; j_call: TRBJ2-5; cdr3_nt: TGTGCCAGCAGCTTAGCTTGGAGCGGACAAGAGACCCAGTACTTC; cdr3_aa: CASSLAWSGQETQYF
v_call: TRBV5-1; clone_size: many; d_call: NA; cdr3_length: 13; j_call: TRBJ2-7; cdr3_nt: TGCGCCAGCAGCTTGGTAGCGCTGGGCGAGCAGTACTTC; cdr3_aa: CASSLVALGEQYF
v_call: TRBV4-3; clone_size: NA; d_call: NA; cdr3_length: 17; j_call: TRBJ2-1; cdr3_nt: TGCGCCAGCAGCCAGACGCTAGCGCGAGTCACCGGCAATGAGCAGTTCTTC; cdr3_aa: CASSQTLARVTGNEQFF
v_call: TRBV27; clone_size: few; d_call: NA; cdr3_length: 16; j_call: TRBJ2-7; cdr3_nt: TGTGCCAGCAGTCCCCTTAGAGGAAGGCAGGGCCTACGGCAGTACTTC; cdr3_aa: CASSPLRGRQGLRQYF
v_call: TRBV20-1; clone_size: many; d_call: TRBD2; cdr3_length: 15; j_call: TRBJ2-3; cdr3_nt: TGCAGTGTCCGGGGGGTGGAGCGGGAGTCAGCTCCGCAGTATTTT; cdr3_aa: CSVRGVERESAPQYF
v_call: TRBV6-6; clone_size: NA; d_call: NA; cdr3_length: 12; j_call: TRBJ1-4; cdr3_nt: TGTGCCAGCAGTGAGTGGGGTGAAAAACTGTTTTTT; cdr3_aa: CASSEWGEKLFF
v_call: TRBV7-2; clone_size: few; d_call: NA; cdr3_length: 13; j_call: TRBJ1-2; cdr3_nt: TGTGCCAGCAGGAGAAGCGAAAGCCGGGGCTACACCTTC; cdr3_aa: CASRRSESRGYTF
v_call: TRBV5-1; clone_size: NA; d_call: NA; cdr3_length: 13; j_call: TRBJ1-1; cdr3_nt: TGCGCCAGCAGCTTATTCCGGAACACTGAAGCTTTCTTT; cdr3_aa: CASSLFRNTEAFF
v_call: TRBV4-2; clone_size: few; d_call: TRBD2; cdr3_length: 17; j_call: TRBJ2-7; cdr3_nt: TGTGCCAGCAGCCAAGATATGGGGACTAGCAGAGCCTACGAGCAGTACTTC; cdr3_aa: CASSQDMGTSRAYEQYF